What follows describes a single T cell receptor beta chain. Its antigen remains unidentified. This entry is derived from a study of cytomegalovirus exposure and HLA in healthy donors. CDR1 is MNHEY, CDR2 SVGAGI, per germline. The CDR3 covers 16 residues. Trimming removed 2 bases from V and 4 bases from J; junction bases left unmatched: 10. Both 60 Vbeta primers and 13 Jbeta primers went into the PCR. Sequencing was performed with immunoSEQ multiplex PCR; in TCRdb, only in-frame clones are kept and a portion is missing. The repertoire holds 130,000 to 150,000 clones, with 65% to 80% as singletons. General study results and limits: In vitro testing confirmed three CMV-associated chains as specific for CMV antigens. In a later analysis, the majority of CMV-associated beta chains seemingly showed HLA restriction.

The chain carries TRBV6-5 and TRBJ2-5, with 7 positions matching TRBD1. The source is a woman aged 40 to 50 in good health and CMV-seronegative. Sequencing was carried out using PBMCs. CDR3 bases: TGTGCCAGCAGTTACCACACAAACGCAGGGGGAGAGACCCAGTACTTC. It codes for CASSYHTNAGGETQYF.